The next 28 T cell receptor beta chains were all read from a single sample in a study of beta chain features in type 1 diabetes. Overall study results and limits: Type 1 diabetes patients showed a moderate but significant shortening of TCRB CDR3s in all four CD4+ subsets.

Expressed TCRB transcripts got sequenced, as all isolated RNA was reverse transcribed. The table came from immunoSEQ multiplex PCR; TCRdb's copy has only in-frame clones and leaves some out. The sample carries some 350,000 clones, about 13% recorded once. Antigens of these TCRs are unknown. Sequenced sample: naive CD4+ T cells from blood. These receptors came from a woman between 18 and 29 years old with type 1 diabetes.

The chain employs TRBV7-2 and TRBJ2-4; perhaps TRBD2 as D (7 bases). Germline V gives CDR1 SGHTA, CDR2 FQGNSA. Trimming removed 5 bases at V and 9 bases at J, with 17 bases between. The CDR3 contains 14 residues. The chain's CDR3 is CASSLGGLEVIQYF. In DNA, the CDR3 is TGTGCCAGCAGCCTCGGGGGGCTAGAGGTCATTCAGTACTTC.

Comment on this clone: Different DNA sequences within this sample yield the same CDR3. The chain is built from TRBV7-2 and TRBJ1-1; 7 positions match TRBD1. Germline lookup yields CDR1 SGHTA and CDR2 FQGNSA. The CDR3 has 14 residues. J lost 1 base, V lost 4 bases, and 3 bases had no gene match. CDR3 in DNA: TGTGCCAGCAGCTCGAGGACAGGGAACACTGAAGCTTTCTTT. It codes for CASSSRTGNTEAFF.

This clone was picked up a small number of times. V and J are TRBV27 and TRBJ1-2; possibly TRBD1 for D (5 bases). Between the trimmed V and J ends, which lost 2 bases and 8 bases, there was a span of 12 bases. CDR1 and CDR2 from the germline V gene are MNHEY and SMNVEV (reference sequence). The CDR3 has 13 residues. The CDR3 nucleotides are TGTGCCAGCAGTTTACAAGGGGTGGGAGGCTACACCTTC. Protein sequence: CASSLQGVGGYTF.

This clone occurred a few times. The chain uses TRBV4-1 and TRBJ1-1, with 8 positions matching TRBD1. V shed 0 bases and J 5 bases; nucleotides not matched to a gene: 14. This CDR3 has 18 residues. Germline V gene lookup returns CDR1 MGHRA and CDR2 YSYEKL. The CDR3 DNA reads as TGCGCCAGCAGCCAAGAGCTAATCCGGGCAGGGGGCTGGACTGAAGCTTTCTTT. Protein sequence: CASSQELIRAGGWTEAFF.

This clone was counted only a few times. The V and J genes are TRBV7-6 and TRBJ2-2, with 11 nucleotides matching TRBD2. V lost 5 bases to trimming and J lost 1 base; unmatched junction nucleotides: 3. Germline V CDR1 and CDR2: SGHVS, FNYEAQ. The CDR3 totals 16 residues. DNA for the CDR3: TGTGCCAGCAGCCTACTAGCGGGAGTGAACACCGGGGAGCTGTTTTTT. This encodes CASSLLAGVNTGELFF.

The J gene is TRBJ2-5, the V gene TRBV7-2, with TRBD1 matching over 7 bases. Germline-derived CDR1 and CDR2 are SGHTA and FQGNSA. With 2 bases clipped from V and 5 bases from J, the junction kept 2 bases outside the gene matches. CDR3 length: 13 residues. CDR3 in amino acids: CASSLNRGETQYF. CDR3 DNA sequence: TGTGCCAGCAGCTTAAACAGGGGCGAGACCCAGTACTTC. The complete variable domain, with remaining parts taken from reference TRBV7-2 and TRBJ2-5, reads GAGVSQSPSNKVTEKGKDVELRCDPISGHTALYWYRQSLGQGLEFLIYFQGNSAPDKSGLPSDRFSAERTGGSVSTLTIQRTQQEDSAVYLCASSLNRGETQYFGPGTRLLVL.

This rearrangement joins TRBV9 to TRBJ2-1; 11 positions agree with TRBD2. V lost 6 bases, J lost 5 bases, and 7 bases stayed unmatched. CDR1 is SGDLS and CDR2 is YYNGEE in the germline V gene. This CDR3 is built from 15 residues. CDR3 protein: CASNRGTSGDNEQFF. The CDR3 nucleotides are TGTGCCAGCAATAGAGGGACTAGCGGTGACAATGAGCAGTTCTTC.

The chain couples TRBV28 to TRBJ2-5; tentatively, D is TRBD2 (6 bases). CDR1 MDHEN and CDR2 SYDVKM come from the germline V gene. V lost 4 bases to trimming and J lost 4 bases, with 16 bases between them. The CDR3 length is 15 residues. The CDR3 spells CASSSPSRRGETQYF. DNA for the CDR3: TGTGCCAGCAGTTCCCCAAGCCGGAGGGGAGAGACCCAGTACTTC.

The J gene is TRBJ2-3, the V gene TRBV27; TRBD2 matches 13 bases. V lost 5 bases, J lost 6 bases, and 11 bases stayed unmatched. The germline V gene has CDR1 MNHEY and CDR2 SMNVEV (reference sequence). This CDR3 has 17 residues. The CDR3 is CASSNRLAGGGADTQYF. The CDR3 DNA is TGTGCCAGCAGTAATAGACTAGCGGGAGGAGGGGCCGATACGCAGTATTTT.

V and J are TRBV29-1 and TRBJ2-7; 10 bases align to TRBD2. With V trimmed by 7 bases and J by 4 bases, 10 bases remained unmatched. Germline V gene data show CDR1 as SQVTM and CDR2 as ANQGSEA. The CDR3 runs 14 residues. The CDR3 loop reads CSAKLAGVMYEQYF. The CDR3 nucleotides read TGCAGCGCTAAGCTAGCGGGAGTAATGTACGAGCAGTACTTC.

This chain joins TRBV18 and TRBJ2-5, with D hard to call. The CDR3 loop spans 13 amino acids. Germline CDR1 KGHSH, CDR2 LQKENI. V gave up 3 bases and J gave up 4 bases, with 9 bases separating them. The CDR3 protein is CASSPPSPETQYF. The CDR3 DNA is TGTGCCAGCTCACCCCCCTCCCCAGAGACCCAGTACTTC.

The chain is built from TRBV7-2 and TRBJ2-1; 7 bases agree with TRBD2. The CDR3 has 13 amino acids. In germline, CDR1 is SGHTA, CDR2 FQGNSA. J lost 12 bases, V lost 2 bases, and 7 bases had no gene match. The CDR3 nucleotides read TGTGCCAGCAGCTTAAACCCGACTAGCTGGCAGTTCTTC. Protein: CASSLNPTSWQFF.

This sequence joins TRBV28 and TRBJ1-4; 11 bases are shared with TRBD1. The CDR3 extends over 15 amino acids. With 4 bases clipped from V and 8 bases from J, the junction kept 6 bases outside the gene matches. CDR1 and CDR2 (germline): MDHEN, SYDVKM. CDR3 bases: TGTGCCAGCAGTTCCACCGGGACAGGGGGAGAAAAACTGTTTTTT. Encoded protein: CASSSTGTGGEKLFF.

The rearrangement joins TRBV4-3 to TRBJ2-5; 12 bases are a match to TRBD1. The CDR3 is 19 residues long. The J segment lost 1 base and the V segment lost 3 bases, leaving 12 bases of the junction unmatched. Germline V lookup: CDR1 LGHNA, CDR2 YSLEER. CDR3 loop: CASSHSGTGGALGQETQYF. The CDR3 nucleotides are TGCGCCAGCAGCCACTCCGGGACAGGGGGCGCGTTGGGCCAAGAGACCCAGTACTTC.

This chain's CDR3 is CAWSSLAGIYEQYF. For the CDR3, the DNA is TGTGCCTGGAGTAGCCTAGCAGGAATCTACGAGCAGTACTTC. The chain is built from TRBV30 and TRBJ2-7, with D maybe TRBD2 (5 bases). From germline, CDR1 is GTSNPN and CDR2 SVGIG (reference sequence). The CDR3 contains 14 residues. The V end was cut by 2 bases, the J end by 3 bases, with 14 bases between.

This clone came up a few times. V usage is TRBV5-1 and J usage is TRBJ2-1, with a possible D match to TRBD2 (6 bases). Germline V CDR1 and CDR2: SGHRS, YFSETQ. CDR3 size: 15 residues. The V gene lost 2 bases and the J gene lost 3 bases, with 12 bases spanning the gap. CDR3 sequence reads: CASSFSGDYYNEQFF. CDR3 bases: TGCGCCAGCAGCTTTTCGGGGGATTACTACAATGAGCAGTTCTTC.

The V call is TRBV30, the J call TRBJ1-1; no clear D gene. With 3 bases removed from V and 4 bases from J, the gap between germline ends came to 21 bases. The CDR3 runs to 16 residues. Germline V lookup: CDR1 GTSNPN, CDR2 SVGIG (reference sequence). As DNA, the CDR3 is TGTGCCTGGAGGAGCTCCTACCGCGGCTACTCCACTGAAGCTTTCTTT. Translating gives CAWRSSYRGYSTEAFF.

The chain is built from TRBV4-1 and TRBJ2-4, with 7 bases lining up with TRBD2. The CDR3 extends over 17 amino acids. The V gene end was trimmed by 1 base and the J gene end by 8 bases; junction bases not matched to a gene: 14. Germline V gives CDR1 MGHRA, CDR2 YSYEKL. The CDR3 reads CASSQGGARESADIQYF. The CDR3 bases are TGCGCCAGCAGCCAAGGGGGAGCGCGGGAGAGCGCTGACATTCAGTACTTC.

There are a few counts of this clone. This chain joins TRBV19 and TRBJ2-1, with TRBD2 identical over 9 bases. There are 14 residues in the CDR3. CDR1 is LNHDA, CDR2 SQIVND, per germline (reference sequence). Trimming cost V 5 bases and J 12 bases; bases outside gene matches: 11. The CDR3: CASSSLAGHVRQFF. The CDR3 nucleotides read TGTGCCAGTAGTTCCCTAGCGGGACACGTCAGGCAGTTCTTC.

The V and J genes are TRBV7-9 and TRBJ2-7; 7 bases agree with TRBD1. This CDR3 region has 14 residues. CDR1 and CDR2 (germline): SEHNR, FQNEAQ (reference sequence). The V gene end was trimmed by 5 bases and the J gene end by 2 bases; junction bases not matched to a gene: 6. The CDR3 sequence: CASSERQGPYEQYF. CDR3 nucleotide sequence: TGTGCCAGCAGCGAGAGACAGGGCCCCTACGAGCAGTACTTC.

A word on this clone: At one of its ends the junction is not consistent with the germline gene, which may arise from a read error. V gene TRBV18 combines with J gene TRBJ2-7; D gene unclear. Per the germline V gene, CDR1 is KGHSH and CDR2 is LQKENI. This CDR3 contains 13 residues. CDR3: CASSPWPYGEQCF. CDR3 sequence (DNA): TGTGCCAGCTCACCATGGCCGTATGGAGAGCAGTGCTTC.

The sample holds a few counts of this clone. The genes are TRBV29-1 and TRBJ2-7; 8 nucleotides match TRBD2. Germline CDR1 and CDR2: SQVTM and ANQGSEA. The V gene end was trimmed by 4 bases and the J gene end by 2 bases; junction bases not matched to a gene: 7. The CDR3 has 14 residues. CDR3 bases: TGCAGCGTTGGGGCGGGGGGCTTAACCTACGAGCAGTACTTC. This sequence encodes CSVGAGGLTYEQYF.

This clone was seen a few times. The chain uses TRBV6-6 and TRBJ2-1, with D perhaps matching TRBD2 (5 bases). This CDR3 is built from 13 residues. Looked up from germline, CDR1 is MNHNY and CDR2 is SVGAGI (reference sequence). V shed 10 bases and J shed 4 bases, with 14 bases lying between them. CDR3 protein: CAISANQYNEQFF. The CDR3 coding sequence is TGTGCCATTAGCGCAAACCAGTACAATGAGCAGTTCTTC.

The chain is built from TRBV5-1 and TRBJ2-2; TRBD2 matches 7 bases. V lost 1 base, J lost 6 bases, and 0 bases stayed unmatched. Germline values: CDR1 SGHRS, CDR2 YFSETQ. The CDR3 is made up of 13 amino acids. CDR3 region: CASSLSGAGELFF. The CDR3 DNA follows: TGCGCCAGCAGCTTGAGCGGGGCCGGGGAGCTGTTTTTT.

The chain joins TRBV5-6 to TRBJ2-4; TRBD2 matches at 10 bases. V was clipped by 5 bases and J by 0 bases; unmatched bases: 8. CDR1 and CDR2 from the germline V gene are SGHDT and YYEEEE. The CDR3 loop spans 17 amino acids. The CDR3 here is CASRRAGGSLAKNIQYF. Here the CDR3 DNA reads TGTGCCAGCAGACGAGCGGGAGGGAGCCTAGCCAAAAACATTCAGTACTTC.

V usage is TRBV11-3 and J usage is TRBJ2-1; TRBD2 matches at 10 bases. The CDR3 consists of 16 residues. Germline CDR1 is SGHNT and CDR2 is YENEEA. After removal of 1 base from V and 4 bases from J, the junction contained 4 bases not matched to a gene. CDR3 nucleotide sequence: TGTGCCAGCAGCTTAGGGGAAGCGGGAGGGTACAATGAGCAGTTCTTC. Its protein is CASSLGEAGGYNEQFF.

The gene calls are TRBV6-5 and TRBJ2-7; TRBD1 matches 8 bases. V was pared by 6 bases and J by 0 bases, with 7 bases of the junction left unmatched. The CDR3 runs to 15 residues. CDR1 is MNHEY and CDR2 is SVGAGI in the germline V gene. The CDR3 loop is CASRSGTGNSYEQYF. The CDR3 region has the DNA TGTGCCAGCAGGTCTGGGACAGGAAACTCCTACGAGCAGTACTTC.

This clone was seen a handful of times. At the DNA level, this CDR3 is encoded by other sequences in the same sample as well. The rearrangement links TRBV30 to TRBJ1-2; a weak D match, TRBD1 (5 bases). Germline V lookup: CDR1 GTSNPN, CDR2 SVGIG (reference sequence). V dropped 0 bases and J dropped 6 bases, with 5 bases sitting between them. CDR3 length: 11 residues. CDR3 bases: TGTGCCTGGAGTGTAGGGGATGGCTACACCTTC. Translation: CAWSVGDGYTF.